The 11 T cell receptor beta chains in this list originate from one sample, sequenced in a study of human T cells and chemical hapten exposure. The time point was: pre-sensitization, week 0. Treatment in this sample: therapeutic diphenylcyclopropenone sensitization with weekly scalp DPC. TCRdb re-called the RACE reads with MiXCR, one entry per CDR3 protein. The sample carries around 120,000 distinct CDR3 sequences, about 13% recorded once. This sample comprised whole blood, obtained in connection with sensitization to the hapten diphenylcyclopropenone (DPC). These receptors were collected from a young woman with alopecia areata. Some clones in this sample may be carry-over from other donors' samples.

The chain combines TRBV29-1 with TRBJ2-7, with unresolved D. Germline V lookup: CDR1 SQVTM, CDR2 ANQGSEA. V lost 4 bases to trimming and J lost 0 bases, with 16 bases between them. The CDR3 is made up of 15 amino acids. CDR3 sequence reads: CSVAGLGRSSYEQYF. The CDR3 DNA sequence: TGCAGCGTTGCCGGATTAGGCAGATCCTCCTACGAGCAGTACTTC.

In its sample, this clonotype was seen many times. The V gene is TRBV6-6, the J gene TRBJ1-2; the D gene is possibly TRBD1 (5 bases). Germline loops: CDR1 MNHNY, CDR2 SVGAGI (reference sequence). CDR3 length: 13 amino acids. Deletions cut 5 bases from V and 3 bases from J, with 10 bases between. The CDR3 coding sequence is TGTGCCAGCAGTGTGGGACGGGACTATGGCTACACCTTC. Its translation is CASSVGRDYGYTF.

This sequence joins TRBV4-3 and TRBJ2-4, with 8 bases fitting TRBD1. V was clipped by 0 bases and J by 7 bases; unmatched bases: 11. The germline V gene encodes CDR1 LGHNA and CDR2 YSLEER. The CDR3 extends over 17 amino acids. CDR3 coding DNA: TGCGCCAGCAGCCAAGATCAGGCCAGGGGGCAGTGGAACATTCAGTACTTC. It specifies CASSQDQARGQWNIQYF.

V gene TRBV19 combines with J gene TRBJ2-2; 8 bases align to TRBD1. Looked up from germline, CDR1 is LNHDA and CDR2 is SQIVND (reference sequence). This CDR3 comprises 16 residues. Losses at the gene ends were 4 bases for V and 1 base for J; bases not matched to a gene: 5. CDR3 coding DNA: TGTGCCAGTAGTAAGGCAGGGGGCTTGAACACCGGGGAGCTGTTTTTT. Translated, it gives CASSKAGGLNTGELFF. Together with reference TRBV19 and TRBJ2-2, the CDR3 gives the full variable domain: DGGITQSPKYLFRKEGQNVTLSCEQNLNHDAMYWYRQDPGQGLRLIYYSQIVNDFQKGDIAEGYSVSREKKESFPLTVTSAQKNPTAFYLCASSKAGGLNTGELFFGEGSRLTVL.

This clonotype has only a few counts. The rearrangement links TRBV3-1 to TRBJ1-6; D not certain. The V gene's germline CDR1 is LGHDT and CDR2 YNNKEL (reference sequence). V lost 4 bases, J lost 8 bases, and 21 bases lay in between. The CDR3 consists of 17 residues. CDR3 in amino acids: CASSPLTGTLLYSPLHF. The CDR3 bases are TGTGCCAGCAGCCCCTTGACGGGTACCCTTCTTTATTCACCCCTCCACTTT.

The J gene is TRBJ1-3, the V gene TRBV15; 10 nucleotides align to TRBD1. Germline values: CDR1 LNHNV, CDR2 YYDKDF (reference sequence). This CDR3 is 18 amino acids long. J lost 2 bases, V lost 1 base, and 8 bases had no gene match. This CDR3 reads CATSRVGLGQGAGNTIYF. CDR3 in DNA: TGTGCCACCAGCAGAGTGGGTCTAGGACAGGGGGCTGGAAACACCATATATTTT.

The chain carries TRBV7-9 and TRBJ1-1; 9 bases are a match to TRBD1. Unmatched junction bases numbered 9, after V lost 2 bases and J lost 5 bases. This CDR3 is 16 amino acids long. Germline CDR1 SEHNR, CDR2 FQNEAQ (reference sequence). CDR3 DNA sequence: TGTGCCAGCAGCTTAAGTAACAGGGGGCGAAGAACTGAAGCTTTCTTT. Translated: CASSLSNRGRRTEAFF.

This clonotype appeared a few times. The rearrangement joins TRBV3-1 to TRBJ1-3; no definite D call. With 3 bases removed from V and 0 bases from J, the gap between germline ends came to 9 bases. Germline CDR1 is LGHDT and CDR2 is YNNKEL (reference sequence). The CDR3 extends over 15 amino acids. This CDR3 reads CASSQQVRSGNTIYF. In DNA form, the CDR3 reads TGTGCCAGCAGCCAGCAGGTACGCTCTGGAAACACCATATATTTT. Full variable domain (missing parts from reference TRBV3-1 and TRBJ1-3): DTAVSQTPKYLVTQMGNDKSIKCEQNLGHDTMYWYKQDSKKFLKIMFSYNNKELIINETVPNRFSPKSPDKAHLNLHINSLELGDSAVYFCASSQQVRSGNTIYFGEGSWLTVV.

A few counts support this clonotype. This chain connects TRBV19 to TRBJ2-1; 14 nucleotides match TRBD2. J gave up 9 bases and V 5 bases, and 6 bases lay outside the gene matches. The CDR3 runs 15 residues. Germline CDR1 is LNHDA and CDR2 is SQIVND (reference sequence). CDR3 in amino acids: CASSLTSGGAAEQFF. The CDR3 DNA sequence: TGTGCCAGTAGTCTGACTAGCGGGGGGGCCGCTGAGCAGTTCTTC.

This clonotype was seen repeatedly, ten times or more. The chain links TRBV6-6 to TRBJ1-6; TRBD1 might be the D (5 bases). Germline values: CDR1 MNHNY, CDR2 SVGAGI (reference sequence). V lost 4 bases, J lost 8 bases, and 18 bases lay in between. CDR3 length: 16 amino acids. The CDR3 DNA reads TGTGCCAGCAGTTCCCCGGGACGGATGGGGGATTCACCCCTCCACTTT. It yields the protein CASSSPGRMGDSPLHF.

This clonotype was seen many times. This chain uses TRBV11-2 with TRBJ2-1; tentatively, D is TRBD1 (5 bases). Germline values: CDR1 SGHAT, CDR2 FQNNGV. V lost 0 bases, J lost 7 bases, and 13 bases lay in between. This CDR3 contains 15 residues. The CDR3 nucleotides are TGTGCCAGCAGCTTAGATCTGGCAGGGAAGAATGAGCAGTTCTTC. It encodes CASSLDLAGKNEQFF.